This T cell receptor beta chain appears in the sequencing data of a study of technical replicates of blood from a few donors. CDR3 size: 15 residues. Germline lookup yields CDR1 SGHAT and CDR2 FQDESV (reference sequence). V shed 4 bases and J 2 bases; nucleotides not matched to a gene: 7. The assay was immunoSEQ multiplex PCR, and TCRdb's table has in-frame clones only and misses some. Of 75,000 to 90,000 clones listed, approximately 96% are singletons. Input material: T cells isolated from PBMCs. This TCR came from a human donor in good health. The chain carries TRBV11-1 and TRBJ2-7; 8 bases line up with TRBD1. The CDR3 sequence is CASSYTGTGPYEQYF. CDR3 in DNA: TGTGCCAGCAGCTACACCGGGACAGGCCCCTACGAGCAGTACTTC. Supplemented by reference TRBV11-1 and TRBJ2-7, the full variable domain reads EAEVAQSPRYKITEKSQAVAFWCDPISGHATLYWYRQILGQGPELLVQFQDESVVDDSQLPKDRFSAERLKGVDSTLKIQPAELGDSAMYLCASSYTGTGPYEQYFGPGTRLTVT.